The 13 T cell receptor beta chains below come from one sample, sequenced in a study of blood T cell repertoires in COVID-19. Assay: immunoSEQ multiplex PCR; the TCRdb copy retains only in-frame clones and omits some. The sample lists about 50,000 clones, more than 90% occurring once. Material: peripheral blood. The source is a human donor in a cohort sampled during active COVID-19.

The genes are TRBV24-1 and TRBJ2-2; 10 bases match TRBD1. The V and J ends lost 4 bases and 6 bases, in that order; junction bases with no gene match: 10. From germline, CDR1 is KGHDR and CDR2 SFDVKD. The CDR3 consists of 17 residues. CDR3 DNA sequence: TGTGCCACCAGTGAGGCCGCCGGGACAGGGGCATCCGGGGAGCTGTTTTTT. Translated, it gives CATSEAAGTGASGELFF.

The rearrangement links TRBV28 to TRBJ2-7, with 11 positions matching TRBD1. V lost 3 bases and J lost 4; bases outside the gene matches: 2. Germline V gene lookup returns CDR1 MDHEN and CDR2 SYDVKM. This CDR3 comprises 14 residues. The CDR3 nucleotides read TGTGCCAGCAGTTTTGGGACAGGGGGATACGAGCAGTACTTC. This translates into CASSFGTGGYEQYF.

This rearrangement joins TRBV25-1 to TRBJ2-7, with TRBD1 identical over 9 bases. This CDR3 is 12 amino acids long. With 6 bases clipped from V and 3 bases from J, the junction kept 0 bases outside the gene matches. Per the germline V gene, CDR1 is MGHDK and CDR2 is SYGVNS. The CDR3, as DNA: TGTGCCAGCAGGGGACAGGGCTACGAGCAGTACTTC. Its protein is CASRGQGYEQYF.

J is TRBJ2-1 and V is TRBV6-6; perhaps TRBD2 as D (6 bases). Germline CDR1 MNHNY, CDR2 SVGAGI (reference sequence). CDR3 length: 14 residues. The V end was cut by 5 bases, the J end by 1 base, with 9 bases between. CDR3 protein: CASSNRESYNEQFF. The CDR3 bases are TGTGCCAGCAGTAACCGGGAGTCCTACAATGAGCAGTTCTTC.

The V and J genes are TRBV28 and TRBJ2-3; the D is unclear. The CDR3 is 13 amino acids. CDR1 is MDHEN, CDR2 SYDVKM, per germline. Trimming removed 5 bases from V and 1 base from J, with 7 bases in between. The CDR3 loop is CASSNYRTDTQYF. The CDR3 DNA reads TGTGCCAGCAGTAATTATCGCACAGATACGCAGTATTTT.

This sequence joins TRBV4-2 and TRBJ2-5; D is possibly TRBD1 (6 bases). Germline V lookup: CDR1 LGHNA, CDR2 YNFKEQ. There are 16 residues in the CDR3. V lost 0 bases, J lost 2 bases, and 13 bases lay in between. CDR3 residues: CASSQEVGANQETQYF. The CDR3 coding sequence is TGTGCCAGCAGCCAAGAAGTGGGGGCAAATCAAGAGACCCAGTACTTC.

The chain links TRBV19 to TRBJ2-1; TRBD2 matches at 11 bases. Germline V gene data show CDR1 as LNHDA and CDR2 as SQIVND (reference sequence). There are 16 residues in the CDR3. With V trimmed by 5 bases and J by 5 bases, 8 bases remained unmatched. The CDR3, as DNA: TGTGCCAGTAGTTTCTCCGGGACTAGCGGCCACAATGAGCAGTTCTTC. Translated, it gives CASSFSGTSGHNEQFF.

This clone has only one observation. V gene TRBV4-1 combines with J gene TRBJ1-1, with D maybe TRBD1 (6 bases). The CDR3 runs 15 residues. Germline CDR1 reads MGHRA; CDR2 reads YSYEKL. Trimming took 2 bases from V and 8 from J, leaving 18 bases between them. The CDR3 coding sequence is TGCGCCAGCAGCCAATCGCTCAGGGGAGCTTCCGAAGCTTTCTTT. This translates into CASSQSLRGASEAFF.

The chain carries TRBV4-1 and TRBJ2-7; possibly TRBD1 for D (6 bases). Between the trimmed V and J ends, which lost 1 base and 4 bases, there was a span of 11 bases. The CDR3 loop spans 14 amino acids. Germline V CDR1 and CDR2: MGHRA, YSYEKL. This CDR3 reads CASSQAQQGYEQYV. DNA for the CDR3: TGCGCCAGCAGCCAAGCTCAACAGGGTTACGAGCAGTACGTC.

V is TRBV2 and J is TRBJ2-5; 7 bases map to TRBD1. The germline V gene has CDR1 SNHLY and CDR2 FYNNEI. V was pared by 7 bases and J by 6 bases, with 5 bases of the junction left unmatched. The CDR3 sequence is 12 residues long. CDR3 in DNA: TGTGCCAGCACCACAGGGGAACAGACCCAGTACTTC. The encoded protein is CASTTGEQTQYF.

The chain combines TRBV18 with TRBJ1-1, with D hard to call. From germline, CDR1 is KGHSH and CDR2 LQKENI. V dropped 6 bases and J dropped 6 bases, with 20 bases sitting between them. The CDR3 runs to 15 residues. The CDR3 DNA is TGTGCCAGCTCGGCCTTGGAGGTGGGAGACGCTGAAGCTTTCTTT. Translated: CASSALEVGDAEAFF.

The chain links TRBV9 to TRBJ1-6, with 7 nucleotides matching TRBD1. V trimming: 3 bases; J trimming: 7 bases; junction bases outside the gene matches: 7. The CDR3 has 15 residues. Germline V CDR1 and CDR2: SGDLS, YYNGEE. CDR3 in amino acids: CASSATGSLNSPLHF. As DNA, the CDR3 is TGTGCCAGCAGCGCGACAGGGAGCCTCAATTCACCCCTCCACTTT.

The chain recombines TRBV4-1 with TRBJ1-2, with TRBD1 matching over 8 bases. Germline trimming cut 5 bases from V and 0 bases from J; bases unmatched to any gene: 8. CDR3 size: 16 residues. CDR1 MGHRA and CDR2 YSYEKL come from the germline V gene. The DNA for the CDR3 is TGCGCCAGCAGCTCAGGGGGCCGGGACCCTAACTATGGCTACACCTTC. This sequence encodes CASSSGGRDPNYGYTF.